Detailed here is one T cell receptor (beta chain). What it recognizes is unknown. MiXCR, run by TCRdb on the RT-PCR reads, gives a single entry per CDR3 protein. The table has about 310,000 distinct CDR3 sequences, about 20% seen once; the top ten hold under 13%. The CDR3 runs 14 residues. CDR1 and CDR2 (germline): SGHVS, FQNEAQ. Trimming cost V 3 bases and J 9 bases; bases outside gene matches: 8. This entry comes from a study of response to subunit inactivated influenza vaccine. Whole-study findings and limits: It was suggested by the authors that few new T cells are recruited by each seasonal influenza vaccination.

The chain is built from TRBV7-8 and TRBJ2-1, with 7 bases that match TRBD1. The sequenced sample was PBMCs from blood, obtained 21 months after vaccination. The TCR sequence derives from a man aged 50 to 69 who received an inactivated influenza vaccine. The CDR3 reads CASSFSDRSSEQFF. The CDR3 nucleotides read TGTGCCAGCAGCTTTTCGGACAGGTCGAGTGAGCAGTTCTTC.